The next 16 T cell receptor beta chains were all read from a single sample in a study of PD-1 blockade in classical Hodgkin lymphoma (dated by TCRdb to the early 2020s). Library creation used the immunoSEQ multiplex PCR assay. The clones in this table, taken by TCRdb from immuneACCESS, are in-frame only. Not every clone is retained; where verified, under half of the shortfall comes from an unresolved V gene, and the cause of the rest is unknown. This sample comprises around 50,000 clones, nearly 90% of them detected only once. The top ten clonotypes cover approximately 14% of the sample. The label giving this sample's time point can be read as: cycle 4 day 1 (C4D1), after 6 weeks of nivolumab. All trial patients had relapsed after autologous stem cell transplantation, with cohorts A, B and C differing in prior brentuximab vedotin exposure. This material consisted of peripheral blood mononuclear cells (PBMCs), taken before the fourth cycle of nivolumab. The receptors come from a human donor with classical Hodgkin lymphoma.

This sequence joins TRBV28 and TRBJ2-1, with TRBD2 matching 7 bases. The CDR3 is made up of 15 amino acids. Trimming at V came to 6 bases and at J to 6 bases, leaving 11 bases not matched to a gene. The germline V gene has CDR1 MDHEN and CDR2 SYDVKM. The CDR3 here is CASRTGTTLGNEQFF. DNA for the CDR3: TGTGCCAGCAGAACCGGGACTACCTTAGGCAATGAGCAGTTCTTC. Looking up the rest from reference TRBV28 and TRBJ2-1 gives the full variable domain: DVKVTQSSRYLVKRTGEKVFLECVQDMDHENMFWYRQDPGLGLRLIYFSYDVKMKEKGDIPEGYSVSREKKERFSLILESASTNQTSMYLCASRTGTTLGNEQFFGPGTRLTVL.

This chain links TRBV7-9 with TRBJ2-3, with 7 bases identical to TRBD1. J was trimmed by 1 base and V by 9 bases; bases with no gene match: 7. The CDR3 spans 14 residues. Germline V gene lookup returns CDR1 SEHNR and CDR2 FQNEAQ (reference sequence). The CDR3 coding sequence is TGTGCCAGTAGTCGGACAGGCCGCACAGATACGCAGTATTTT. Its translation: CASSRTGRTDTQYF.

This clone is termed medium-sized. The chain has TRBV6-1 and TRBJ2-7; D ambiguous. The V end lost 2 bases, the J end lost 3 bases, and 14 bases lay between the germline ends. Germline V gene sequence: CDR1 MNHNS, CDR2 SASEGT. This CDR3 is 15 amino acids long. DNA of the CDR3: TGTGCCAGCAGTGAACAGTTAGCAGGTAGCTACGAGCAGTACTTC. Translation gives CASSEQLAGSYEQYF.

The rearrangement joins TRBV25-1 to TRBJ1-1, with D possibly matching TRBD1 (5 bases). Trimming took 5 bases from V and 4 from J, leaving 5 bases between them. The CDR3 extends over 11 amino acids. The V gene's germline CDR1 is MGHDK and CDR2 SYGVNS. CDR3 in DNA: TGTGCCAGCAGTAGGGGCACTGAAGCTTTCTTT. Translating gives CASSRGTEAFF.

This chain uses TRBV19 with TRBJ2-7; 12 bases match TRBD2. The CDR3 contains 14 residues. Germline values: CDR1 LNHDA, CDR2 SQIVND (reference sequence). V lost 4 bases, J lost 3 bases, and 1 base stayed unmatched. The CDR3: CASSTLAGGYEQYF. CDR3 bases: TGTGCCAGTAGTACACTAGCGGGGGGCTACGAGCAGTACTTC.

The J gene is TRBJ2-7, the V gene TRBV7-6; 9 nucleotides agree with TRBD1. CDR3 length equals 18 residues. Germline-derived CDR1 and CDR2 are SGHVS and FNYEAQ. Trimming cost V 5 bases and J 3 bases; bases outside gene matches: 17. The CDR3 bases are TGTGCCAGCAGCCCGCACCCGCCGGGACAGGGAAGACTCTACGAGCAGTACTTC. It encodes CASSPHPPGQGRLYEQYF.

The chain recombines TRBV27 with TRBJ2-5; D perhaps matches TRBD2 (6 bases). The CDR3 contains 15 residues. The V end was cut by 7 bases, the J end by 6 bases, with 21 bases between. The germline CDR1 and CDR2 sequences are MNHEY and SMNVEV (reference sequence). The CDR3 region has the DNA TGTGCCAGCACCCCCGCGGGCGGGGATTTGCAGACCCAGTACTTC. It codes for CASTPAGGDLQTQYF.

The V call is TRBV29-1, the J call TRBJ1-2; D possibly corresponds to TRBD1 (5 bases). In germline, CDR1 is SQVTM, CDR2 ANQGSEA. This CDR3 is 14 amino acids long. The V gene lost 6 bases and the J gene lost 5 bases, with 19 bases spanning the gap. The CDR3 sequence is CSVGEAGTFYGYTF. The CDR3 coding sequence is TGCAGCGTGGGGGAGGCGGGGACCTTTTATGGCTACACCTTC.

V usage is TRBV11-2 and J usage is TRBJ2-7; D might be TRBD1 or TRBD2, each matching 5 bases. Deletions cut 1 base from V and 0 bases from J, with 10 bases between. The CDR3 is 15 amino acids. Germline assignment: CDR1 SGHAT and CDR2 FQNNGV. CDR3 DNA sequence: TGTGCCAGCAGCTTAGTTAGTGGGGGCTCCTACGAGCAGTACTTC. This gives the protein CASSLVSGGSYEQYF.

The CDR3 DNA is TGTGCCAGCAGGAACGATGGGACTGGCTACGAGCAGTACTTC. It yields the protein CASRNDGTGYEQYF. The chain recombines TRBV6-1 with TRBJ2-7; D may be TRBD2 (6 bases). CDR3 length: 14 residues. V was trimmed by 6 bases and J by 3 bases, leaving 15 bases between them. From germline, CDR1 is MNHNS and CDR2 SASEGT.

V gene TRBV9 combines with J gene TRBJ1-1; D perhaps matches TRBD1 (5 bases). The CDR3 is made up of 12 amino acids. Germline V gene data show CDR1 as SGDLS and CDR2 as YYNGEE. The V gene lost 0 bases and the J gene lost 6 bases, with 6 bases spanning the gap. In DNA, the CDR3 is TGTGCCAGCAGCGTAGGGGGCCCTGAAGCTTTCTTT. It specifies CASSVGGPEAFF.

V usage is TRBV5-4 and J usage is TRBJ2-7, with D perhaps assigned TRBD1 or TRBD2 (5 bases each). Deletions cut 2 bases from V and 2 bases from J, with 11 bases between. From germline, CDR1 is SGHNT and CDR2 YYREEE (reference sequence). The CDR3 contains 14 residues. CDR3 amino acids: CASSFGGVPYEQYF. CDR3 sequence (DNA): TGTGCCAGCAGCTTTGGGGGAGTGCCCTACGAGCAGTACTTC.

This clone was counted once. The chain combines TRBV5-4 with TRBJ1-2; 8 nucleotides match TRBD1. The trim removed 2 bases at V and 4 bases at J, leaving 7 bases unmatched. CDR1 and CDR2 (germline): SGHNT, YYREEE (reference sequence). The CDR3 runs to 15 residues. The CDR3 here is CASSFRTGWSYGYTF. In DNA form, the CDR3 reads TGTGCCAGCAGCTTCAGGACAGGGTGGAGCTATGGCTACACCTTC.

This clone was counted a single time. The V gene is TRBV28, the J gene TRBJ2-7; tentatively, D is TRBD1 (6 bases). Germline V lookup: CDR1 MDHEN, CDR2 SYDVKM. CDR3 length: 16 amino acids. Between the trimmed V and J ends, which lost 6 bases and 2 bases, there was a span of 20 bases. The CDR3 DNA reads TGTGCCAGCAGCCCCTTGGGACCGACAGGAACCTACGAGCAGTACTTC. Translation gives CASSPLGPTGTYEQYF.

There are a few counts of this clone. The genes are TRBV7-6 and TRBJ2-1; no reliable D call. The CDR3 contains 15 residues. Trimming pared 2 bases from V and 2 bases from J, leaving 10 bases between. Germline lookup yields CDR1 SGHVS and CDR2 FNYEAQ. As DNA, the CDR3 is TGTGCCAGCAGCTTATCCCTAGGTACCTACAATGAGCAGTTCTTC. It encodes CASSLSLGTYNEQFF. The complete variable domain, with remaining parts taken from reference TRBV7-6 and TRBJ2-1, reads GAGVSQSPRYKVTKRGQDVALRCDPISGHVSLYWYRQALGQGPEFLTYFNYEAQQDKSGLPNDRFSAERPEGSISTLTIQRTEQRDSAMYRCASSLSLGTYNEQFFGPGTRLTVL.

The chain is built from TRBV6-6 and TRBJ2-1; 7 positions match TRBD2. J was trimmed by 10 bases and V by 5 bases; bases with no gene match: 5. In germline, CDR1 is MNHNY, CDR2 SVGAGI (reference sequence). The CDR3 loop spans 12 amino acids. The CDR3 DNA is TGTGCCAGCAGTCAGACTAGCCTCGAGCAGTTCTTC. It is translated as CASSQTSLEQFF.